This TCR beta chain was captured by sequencing in a study of cytomegalovirus exposure and HLA in healthy donors. Points on this clone: Antigen specificity is unknown.

The study's findings and limits: In a later analysis, at a false discovery rate of 0.05, approximately 16,000 TCR beta sequences matched HLA alleles. Sequencing likely caused a cluster of highly shared sequence variants. For most subjects, TCR beta sequences were reported to predict HLA-A and HLA-B alleles with accuracy. Clonal expansion was found to be greater in HLA-associated TCR beta chains than in equally common others in a later analysis.

The PCR ran on 60 Vbeta and 13 Jbeta primers. The data were produced by immunoSEQ multiplex PCR, yet TCRdb's version contains in-frame clones alone and is incomplete. The sample lists some 120,000 clones, around 75% occurring once. The sample comprised PBMCs. The clonotype originates from a woman aged 50 to 60 in good health and CMV-seropositive.

The CDR3 reads CASSFRNTIYF. The CDR3 bases are TGTGCCAGCAGCTTCAGAAACACCATATATTTT. V gene TRBV5-4 combines with J gene TRBJ1-3; D gene unclear. The germline V gene has CDR1 SGHNT and CDR2 YYREEE (reference sequence). V was trimmed by 2 bases and J by 5 bases, leaving 2 bases between them. The CDR3 covers 11 residues.